The rows below give T cell receptor beta chains drawn from one sample of a study of T cells after yellow fever vaccination. MiXCR, applied by TCRdb to the 5' RACE reads, yields one record per CDR3 protein. In the table there are 250,000 to 300,000 distinct CDR3 sequences, roughly 5.6% of which are singletons. The sample was CD4+ T cells sorted from PBMCs, taken on the day of the yellow fever booster vaccination. The receptors come from a man aged 18 to 30 who received the YFV17D yellow fever vaccine. CDR3s include the opening cysteine and the closing phenylalanine or tryptophan. Each record gives: V gene, D gene, J gene, clone size, CDR3 DNA, CDR3 protein. The D gene is left open where the match is weak. Size is stated for part of the rows, as once, few or many counts, or as a class when the clone is expanded.

TRBV29-1,TRBD1,TRBJ2-1,NA,TGCAGCTCGAAAGACAGGGGATCCTACAATGAGCAGTTCTTC,CSSKDRGSYNEQFF
TRBV6-6,TRBD1,TRBJ1-6,NA,TGTGCCAGCAGTTACTCGAACAGGGGGCCTTCACCCCTCCACTTT,CASSYSNRGPSPLHF
TRBV7-2,NA,TRBJ2-3,few,TGTGCCAGCAGCACAAGGCCCGCATGGGATACGCAGTATTTT,CASSTRPAWDTQYF
TRBV6-5,NA,TRBJ2-6,NA,TGTGCCAGTCGGAGCCCTGGGGCCAACGTCCTGACTTTC,CASRSPGANVLTF
TRBV24-1,TRBD2,TRBJ2-5,NA,TGTGCCACCAGTGCTAGCGGGGGGCTGGGGACCCAGTACTTC,CATSASGGLGTQYF
TRBV12-3/TRBV12-4,NA,TRBJ1-1,few,TGTGCCAGCAGTCAACAGGATAACACTGAAGCTTTCTTT,CASSQQDNTEAFF
TRBV30,NA,TRBJ2-1,many,TGTGCCTGGAGTGTGCAAGTCACAAGTGAGCAGTTCTTC,CAWSVQVTSEQFF
TRBV5-1,TRBD1,TRBJ1-1,few,TGCGCCAGCAGCACCAGGGGGGCGAACACTGAAGCTTTCTTT,CASSTRGANTEAFF
TRBV12-3/TRBV12-4,NA,TRBJ1-1,many,TGTGCCAGCAGGCAGACATATTTTAACACTGAAGCTTTCTTT,CASRQTYFNTEAFF
TRBV7-2,TRBD1,TRBJ2-3,many,TGTGCCAGCAGCCAAGGGACAGCCTTAAGCACAGATACGCAGTATTTT,CASSQGTALSTDTQYF
TRBV12-3/TRBV12-4,NA,TRBJ2-5,NA,TGTGCCAGCAGTCCCCAGGTGGGGTACCAAGAGACCCAGTACTTC,CASSPQVGYQETQYF
TRBV6-1,NA,TRBJ1-5,few,TGTGCCAGCAGTGAACGGTATCGGGATCAGCCCCAGCATTTT,CASSERYRDQPQHF
TRBV6-4,TRBD1,TRBJ1-2,NA,TGTGCCAGCAGAAGCACCGGGACAGCTATCTATGGCTACACCTTC,CASRSTGTAIYGYTF
TRBV6-2/TRBV6-3,TRBD1,TRBJ2-2,few,TGTGCCAGCAGTTCCGGGACAGGATGGACCGGGGAGCTGTTTTTT,CASSSGTGWTGELFF
TRBV7-2,NA,TRBJ1-6,few,TGTGCCAGCAGCCTATTTGAGGGCTGGAATTCACCCCTCCACTTT,CASSLFEGWNSPLHF
TRBV6-5,NA,TRBJ1-1,many,TGTGCCAGCAGTGAAGGGACGGGCACTGAAGCTTTCTTT,CASSEGTGTEAFF